One sample yielded the 20 T cell receptor beta chains listed below, sequenced in a study of blood T cell repertoires in COVID-19. Only in-frame clones appear in the TCRdb table, and some are missing; sequencing was by immunoSEQ multiplex PCR. The sample consists of around 220,000 clones, around 88% of them appearing once. The sample was PBMCs or T cells enriched from blood (not recorded which). The receptors derive from a woman in her forties or fifties with acute COVID-19.

The rearrangement links TRBV6-5 to TRBJ2-7; the match to TRBD1 covers 8 bases. The junction had 9 bases not matched to a gene; V was cut back by 8 bases and J by 0 bases. The germline gives CDR1 MNHEY, CDR2 SVGAGI. CDR3 size: 15 residues. The CDR3 DNA follows: TGTGCCAGCTCCCGACAGGGGCAGGGCTCCTACGAGCAGTACTTC. Translated: CASSRQGQGSYEQYF.

The chain carries TRBV3-1 (or the pseudogene TRBV3-2) and TRBJ2-7; D possibly corresponds to TRBD2 (6 bases). Germline assignment: CDR1 LGHDT and CDR2 YNNKEL (reference sequence). V lost 2 bases to trimming and J lost 3 bases, with 26 bases between them. This CDR3 contains 19 residues. The DNA for the CDR3 is TGTGCCAGCAGCCAATGGGGGATTTTCGGGAGTAGAAAATTCTACGAGCAGTACTTC. The encoded protein is CASSQWGIFGSRKFYEQYF.

The gene calls are TRBV19 and TRBJ1-4; tentatively, D is TRBD1 (6 bases). The germline gives CDR1 LNHDA, CDR2 SQIVND (reference sequence). This CDR3 has 15 amino acids. Trimming left V 3 bases short and J 7 bases short, with 15 bases between. This CDR3 is CASSMGYRVSEKLFF. CDR3 nucleotides: TGTGCCAGTAGTATGGGGTACAGGGTCTCTGAAAAACTGTTTTTT.

This chain joins TRBV11-3 and TRBJ2-6, with TRBD1 matching 11 bases. Unmatched junction bases numbered 7, after V lost 5 bases and J lost 4 bases. CDR1 and CDR2 (germline): SGHNT, YENEEA. This CDR3 comprises 17 residues. In DNA form, the CDR3 reads TGTGCCAGCAGCCTCGGACAGGGGGCGTCCGGGGCCAACGTCCTGACTTTC. Translation gives CASSLGQGASGANVLTF.

The rearrangement uses TRBV3-1 (or the pseudogene TRBV3-2) and TRBJ2-1; TRBD2 is a possible D gene (5 bases). Per germline, CDR1 LGHDT and CDR2 YNNKEL (reference sequence). V dropped 4 bases and J dropped 0 bases, with 10 bases sitting between them. CDR3 length: 15 residues. CDR3: CASSLLRVSYNEQFF. Here the CDR3 DNA reads TGTGCCAGCAGCCTGCTGAGGGTCTCCTACAATGAGCAGTTCTTC.

The chain joins TRBV12-3 or TRBV12-4 to TRBJ2-7, with D tentatively TRBD2 (5 bases). The CDR3 runs to 11 residues. Trimming took off 8 bases at V and 5 bases at J, with 10 bases between the two ends. The CDR3 region has the DNA TGTGCCAGCGGGAGTACTAACGAGCAGTACTTC. It yields the protein CASGSTNEQYF.

The chain carries TRBV7-2 and TRBJ1-2; D is unclear. This CDR3 is 17 amino acids long. V shed 5 bases and J shed 0 bases, with 19 bases lying between them. CDR1 is SGHTA, CDR2 FQGNSA, per germline. The CDR3 loop reads CASSIRDISIANYGYTF. The CDR3 coding sequence is TGTGCCAGCAGCATTAGAGACATTTCGATAGCTAACTATGGCTACACCTTC.

This chain connects TRBV19 to TRBJ2-1; 14 bases match TRBD2. Germline lookup yields CDR1 LNHDA and CDR2 SQIVND (reference sequence). This CDR3 contains 18 residues. The ends lost 6 bases at V and 1 base at J; junction bases unmatched: 8. The CDR3 bases are TGTGCCAGTAGCTCCGGGACTAGCGGGAGTGGATCCTACAATGAGCAGTTCTTC. Translating it yields CASSSGTSGSGSYNEQFF.

V is TRBV7-7 and J is TRBJ2-2; D is possibly TRBD1 (6 bases). Germline lookup yields CDR1 SSHAT and CDR2 FNYEAQ (reference sequence). CDR3 size: 16 residues. V lost 1 base, J lost 5 bases, and 14 bases lay in between. CDR3 coding DNA: TGTGCCAGCAGCTTAGGCGCAGGGGCGAGGACCGGGGAGCTGTTTTTT. Its protein product is CASSLGAGARTGELFF.

This chain connects TRBV27 to TRBJ2-7; D possibly corresponds to TRBD2 (6 bases). This CDR3 spans 15 amino acids. V lost 3 bases and J 3 bases, leaving 15 bases between the germline ends. Germline V gene data show CDR1 as MNHEY and CDR2 as SMNVEV (reference sequence). The CDR3, as DNA: TGTGCCAGCAGTTTTGGGAGGCCCACCGTCTACGAGCAGTACTTC. Amino acids: CASSFGRPTVYEQYF.

This clone was seen once. This chain joins TRBV30 and TRBJ1-5; a weak D match, TRBD1 (5 bases). Trimming removed 3 bases from V and 1 base from J, with 13 bases in between. From germline, CDR1 is GTSNPN and CDR2 SVGIG (reference sequence). The CDR3 is 15 amino acids. CDR3 coding DNA: TGTGCCTGGAGCGGGCCGGGGGGGAGCAATCAGCCCCAGCATTTT. Amino acids: CAWSGPGGSNQPQHF.

V and J are TRBV6-5 and TRBJ2-2; 9 bases agree with TRBD1. Germline assignment: CDR1 MNHEY and CDR2 SVGAGI. The CDR3 length is 15 residues. V shed 4 bases and J 7 bases; nucleotides not matched to a gene: 7. CDR3 sequence (DNA): TGTGCCAGCAGTTGGGTACAGGGGGCTAACGGGGAGCTGTTTTTT. Protein product: CASSWVQGANGELFF.

The V call is TRBV28, the J call TRBJ1-2, with a tentative D call TRBD1 (5 bases). Germline-derived CDR1 and CDR2 are MDHEN and SYDVKM. Trimming stripped 2 bases from V and 2 bases from J, with 9 bases between. The CDR3 has 14 amino acids. The CDR3 reads CASSLGRQNYGYTF. The CDR3, as DNA: TGTGCCAGCAGTTTAGGCAGACAGAACTATGGCTACACCTTC.

CDR3 protein: CASSSGHRTDTQYF. CDR3 sequence (DNA): TGTGCCAGCAGCTCGGGACACCGCACAGATACGCAGTATTTT. This sequence joins TRBV5-5 and TRBJ2-3, with D possibly matching TRBD1 (6 bases). This CDR3 spans 14 amino acids. From germline, CDR1 is SGHKS and CDR2 YYEKEE (reference sequence). Deletions cut 3 bases from V and 1 base from J, with 9 bases between.

This clone was picked up one time. This rearrangement joins TRBV9 to TRBJ2-6; D remains unclear. Trimming left V 2 bases short and J 0 bases short, with 3 bases between. CDR1 and CDR2 (germline): SGDLS, YYNGEE. The CDR3 totals 14 residues. CDR3 protein: CASSVFSGANVLTF. CDR3 bases: TGTGCCAGCAGCGTCTTCTCTGGGGCCAACGTCCTGACTTTC.

The genes are TRBV10-3 and TRBJ1-5, with TRBD1 identical over 7 bases. Germline V gene sequence: CDR1 ENHRY, CDR2 SYGVKD. V was pared by 0 bases and J by 5 bases, with 4 bases of the junction left unmatched. The CDR3 spans 15 residues. The CDR3 here is CAISESGDSYQPQHF. CDR3 DNA: TGTGCCATCAGTGAGTCGGGGGACAGCTATCAGCCCCAGCATTTT.

CDR3 bases: TGTGCCAGCAGTCCGGGACTAGCCTACGAGCAGTACTTC. Amino acid sequence: CASSPGLAYEQYF. This chain links TRBV27 with TRBJ2-7; 8 positions agree with TRBD2. The CDR3 contains 13 residues. Germline V gives CDR1 MNHEY, CDR2 SMNVEV (reference sequence). J was trimmed by 2 bases and V by 5 bases; bases with no gene match: 2.

J is TRBJ1-2 and V is TRBV19; TRBD1 is a possible D gene (5 bases). The CDR3 runs to 12 residues. V lost 6 bases to trimming and J lost 3 bases, with 8 bases between them. Germline CDR1 LNHDA, CDR2 SQIVND (reference sequence). Written as DNA, the CDR3 is TGTGCCAGTAGAGTGACAGACTATGGCTACACCTTC. Translating it yields CASRVTDYGYTF.

V is TRBV7-3 and J is TRBJ2-1; 8 bases fit TRBD1. The V gene's germline CDR1 is SGHTA and CDR2 FQGTGA. J was trimmed by 6 bases and V by 5 bases; bases with no gene match: 3. The CDR3 runs 13 residues. Here the CDR3 DNA reads TGTGCCAGCAGCCCGACAGGGGCCAATGAGCAGTTCTTC. Encoded protein: CASSPTGANEQFF.

The chain links TRBV5-6 to TRBJ2-6; possible D gene TRBD2, 6 bases. The CDR3 is 16 amino acids. Germline assignment: CDR1 SGHDT and CDR2 YYEEEE. V lost 4 bases, J lost 0 bases, and 11 bases lay in between. CDR3 nucleotide sequence: TGTGCCAGCAGCCGGACGGGAGTCTCTGGGGCCAACGTCCTGACTTTC. Its protein is CASSRTGVSGANVLTF.